This T cell receptor beta chain was identified during a study of shared clonotypes between healthy human individuals. Generated by immunoSEQ multiplex PCR, the TCRdb table keeps only in-frame clones and is missing some. The data show nearly 1,000,000 clones, 60% to 85% seen once. The CDR3 totals 13 residues. Germline values: CDR1 SQVTM, CDR2 ANQGSEA. The clonotype was recovered from a man younger than 35 in good health. The chain uses TRBV29-1 and TRBJ2-5; 8 positions match TRBD1. The J call may not be correct, given that the DNA end is closer to TRBJ2-7. The sample consisted of memory CD4+ T cells sorted from blood. Subset described: CD45RA-negative fraction. The CDR3 nucleotides read TGCAGCGTGAAACGTGACAGGGGTTACGAGCAGTACTTC. Amino acid sequence: CSVKRDRGYEQYF.